Each of the 27 T cell receptor beta chains below was sequenced from the same sample in a study of blood T cell repertoires in COVID-19. Sequencing was performed with immunoSEQ multiplex PCR; in TCRdb, only in-frame clones are kept and a portion is missing. The table records 150,000 to 200,000 clones, roughly 87% of them present only once. Sequences were obtained from peripheral blood. These receptors originate from a man aged 18 to 35 who had recovered from COVID-19.

V gene TRBV28 combines with J gene TRBJ2-7, with D possibly matching TRBD2 (5 bases). The length of the CDR3 is 13 residues. Trimming stripped 8 bases from V and 5 bases from J, with 16 bases between. Germline V CDR1 and CDR2: MDHEN, SYDVKM. Here the CDR3 reads CASEAPGRDEQYF. CDR3 sequence (DNA): TGTGCCAGCGAAGCGCCGGGAAGGGACGAGCAGTACTTC.

The V call is TRBV23-1, the J call TRBJ2-2, with D hard to call. TRBV23-1 is an ORF for which the function is uncertain. The V end lost 0 bases, the J end lost 0 bases, and 8 bases lay between the germline ends. The CDR3 extends over 16 amino acids. In DNA, the CDR3 is TGCGCCAGCAGTCAATCTAGAGAACCGAACACCGGGGAGCTGTTTTTT. Its protein is CASSQSREPNTGELFF.

This clone has just one count. The chain joins TRBV28 to TRBJ1-6; D is ambiguous. V lost 3 bases and J 7 bases, leaving 13 bases between the germline ends. Germline CDR1 reads MDHEN; CDR2 reads SYDVKM. The CDR3 runs 15 residues. The DNA of the CDR3 is TGTGCCAGCAGTTTGGAAGAGGGAGGGAATTCACCCCTCCACTTT. This translates into CASSLEEGGNSPLHF. The full variable domain, completed using reference TRBV28 and TRBJ1-6, is DVKVTQSSRYLVKRTGEKVFLECVQDMDHENMFWYRQDPGLGLRLIYFSYDVKMKEKGDIPEGYSVSREKKERFSLILESASTNQTSMYLCASSLEEGGNSPLHFGNGTRLTVT.

V gene TRBV30 combines with J gene TRBJ2-3; 8 bases line up with TRBD1. After removal of 4 bases from V and 3 bases from J, the junction contained 6 bases not matched to a gene. The germline V gene has CDR1 GTSNPN and CDR2 SVGIG (reference sequence). The CDR3 contains 14 residues. The CDR3 loop reads CAWKQGAPTDTQYF. In DNA form, the CDR3 reads TGTGCCTGGAAGCAGGGGGCCCCGACAGATACGCAGTATTTT.

The chain has TRBV7-6 and TRBJ2-1, with unresolved D. The germline gives CDR1 SGHVS, CDR2 FNYEAQ. V lost 5 bases to trimming and J lost 8 bases, with 10 bases between them. This CDR3 contains 12 residues. The CDR3 reads CASSPSQDEQFF. CDR3 nucleotides: TGTGCCAGCAGCCCTTCCCAGGATGAGCAGTTCTTC.

The CDR3 protein is CSVVEPNYGYTF. CDR3 nucleotide sequence: TGCAGCGTTGTGGAGCCTAACTATGGCTACACCTTC. V gene TRBV29-1 combines with J gene TRBJ1-2; D is uncertain. Germline CDR1 SQVTM, CDR2 ANQGSEA. The CDR3 runs 12 residues. V was cut by 4 bases and J by 0 bases, with 6 bases left in between.

The chain carries TRBV10-3 and TRBJ2-1; TRBD2 aligns across 8 bases. V shed 3 bases and J 6 bases; nucleotides not matched to a gene: 1. The CDR3 runs to 13 residues. Germline-derived CDR1 and CDR2 are ENHRY and SYGVKD. CDR3 protein: CAISELAANEQFF. The CDR3 bases are TGTGCCATCAGTGAACTAGCGGCCAATGAGCAGTTCTTC.

This clone was observed a few times. This chain uses TRBV6-5 with TRBJ2-2; 9 nucleotides line up with TRBD1. V lost 5 bases, J lost 3 bases, and 4 bases stayed unmatched. CDR1 is MNHEY and CDR2 is SVGAGI in the germline V gene. The CDR3 loop spans 15 amino acids. The CDR3 region has the DNA TGTGCCAGCAGTCCTGACAGGGGGGACACCGGGGAGCTGTTTTTT. Protein: CASSPDRGDTGELFF.

The V gene is TRBV11-2, the J gene TRBJ2-3, with D possibly matching TRBD2 (5 bases). Germline V gene lookup returns CDR1 SGHAT and CDR2 FQNNGV. Deletions cut 7 bases from V and 7 bases from J, with 12 bases between. The CDR3 covers 12 residues. CDR3 region: CASMEVGYTQYF. For the CDR3, the DNA is TGTGCCAGCATGGAGGTCGGATATACGCAGTATTTT.

CDR3 in amino acids: CASSPTPVGGQSIPLHF. The CDR3 DNA is TGTGCCAGCTCACCCACACCCGTCGGGGGACAGTCTATTCCCCTCCACTTT. The V call is TRBV18, the J call TRBJ1-6, with 7 bases fitting TRBD1. After removal of 3 bases from V and 13 bases from J, the junction contained 18 bases not matched to a gene. This CDR3 contains 17 residues. Germline CDR1 reads KGHSH; CDR2 reads LQKENI.

The V gene is TRBV5-1, the J gene TRBJ1-2; D is unresolved. Per germline, CDR1 SGHRS and CDR2 YFSETQ. The CDR3 consists of 17 residues. Trimming cost V 0 bases and J 0 bases, with 15 bases left between them. The CDR3: CASSLVYTEITNYGYTF. CDR3 nucleotide sequence: TGCGCCAGCAGCTTGGTTTACACAGAAATTACTAACTATGGCTACACCTTC.

This chain uses TRBV7-8 with TRBJ2-3; the D is unclear. The CDR3 contains 15 residues. The germline CDR1 and CDR2 sequences are SGHVS and FQNEAQ. V lost 0 bases and J 0 bases, leaving 7 bases between the germline ends. This CDR3 reads CASSLAPVSTDTQYF. For the CDR3, the DNA is TGTGCCAGCAGCTTAGCGCCAGTTAGCACAGATACGCAGTATTTT.

The rearrangement joins TRBV4-3 to TRBJ2-7, with 7 bases lining up with TRBD2. V dropped 4 bases and J dropped 6; count of bases not matched to a gene: 9. The CDR3 is made up of 14 amino acids. Germline CDR1 reads LGHNA; CDR2 reads YSLEER. CDR3 protein: CASSPRTRNSEQYF. The CDR3 DNA is TGCGCCAGCAGCCCACGGACTAGGAATAGCGAGCAGTACTTC.

This chain joins TRBV4-1 and TRBJ1-5; D may be TRBD1 (6 bases). CDR1 MGHRA and CDR2 YSYEKL come from the germline V gene. Trimming stripped 1 base from V and 1 base from J, with 11 bases between. The CDR3 extends over 16 amino acids. CDR3 nucleotides: TGCGCCAGCAGCCAAGTTGCAGGGGTGAGCAATCAGCCCCAGCATTTT. Protein product: CASSQVAGVSNQPQHF.

This chain joins TRBV5-1 and TRBJ1-5; TRBD1 agrees at 7 bases. With 1 base clipped from V and 7 bases from J, the junction kept 2 bases outside the gene matches. CDR1 is SGHRS, CDR2 YFSETQ, per germline. The CDR3 runs 13 residues. CDR3 amino acids: CASSLRGRQPQHF. DNA of the CDR3: TGCGCCAGCAGCTTGAGGGGGCGCCAGCCCCAGCATTTT.

The chain carries TRBV6-5 and TRBJ1-1; 8 positions agree with TRBD1. The V segment lost 2 bases and the J segment 0 bases; nucleotides outside the gene matches: 2. The CDR3 contains 15 residues. The V gene's germline CDR1 is MNHEY and CDR2 SVGAGI. The CDR3 is CASSYQTGVNTEAFF. CDR3 bases: TGTGCCAGCAGTTACCAGACAGGGGTGAACACTGAAGCTTTCTTT.

The V gene is TRBV7-9, the J gene TRBJ1-1, with 7 nucleotides matching TRBD1. The CDR3 length is 16 residues. The V gene's germline CDR1 is SEHNR and CDR2 FQNEAQ (reference sequence). V gave up 3 bases and J gave up 1 base; unmatched junction bases: 8. For the CDR3, the DNA is TGTGCCAGCAGCTTCACCAACAGGGGCCCGAACACTGAAGCTTTCTTT. It specifies CASSFTNRGPNTEAFF.

This clone was picked up one time. The genes are TRBV11-2 and TRBJ1-1; D perhaps matches TRBD1 (5 bases). V lost 3 bases, J lost 3 bases, and 11 bases lay in between. Looked up from germline, CDR1 is SGHAT and CDR2 is FQNNGV. The CDR3 runs 14 residues. The CDR3 is CASSLLWGDTEAFF. The CDR3 DNA reads TGTGCCAGCAGCTTGCTCTGGGGGGACACTGAAGCTTTCTTT.

The chain has TRBV3-1 (or the pseudogene TRBV3-2) and TRBJ1-5, with unresolved D. The germline V and J ends were trimmed by 4 bases and 4 bases, with 11 bases remaining between them. Germline CDR1 reads LGHDT; CDR2 reads YNNKEL (reference sequence). This CDR3 region has 14 residues. CDR3 sequence (DNA): TGTGCCAGCAGCCTCCACGGGGATAATCAGCCCCAGCATTTT. Its protein product is CASSLHGDNQPQHF.

The J gene is TRBJ2-3, the V gene TRBV2, with D perhaps TRBD2 (6 bases). The germline V gene has CDR1 SNHLY and CDR2 FYNNEI. V lost 4 bases to trimming and J lost 1 base, with 9 bases between them. This CDR3 is built from 14 residues. The CDR3 reads CASSGRGGTDTQYF. The CDR3 DNA reads as TGTGCCAGCAGTGGGAGGGGTGGCACAGATACGCAGTATTTT.

This chain joins TRBV27 and TRBJ1-1, with 12 bases identical to TRBD1. Germline loops: CDR1 MNHEY, CDR2 SMNVEV (reference sequence). There are 15 residues in the CDR3. V shed 6 bases, J shed 4 bases, and the junction held 6 bases outside the gene matches. The CDR3 nucleotides are TGTGCCAGCAGCGCCGGGACAGGGGGCATCACTGAAGCTTTCTTT. Its protein is CASSAGTGGITEAFF.

This sequence joins TRBV14 and TRBJ2-2; TRBD2 matches 8 bases. Germline-derived CDR1 and CDR2 are SGHDN and FVKESK. The CDR3 has 15 residues. V trimming: 3 bases; J trimming: 6 bases; junction bases outside the gene matches: 6. The CDR3 DNA reads TGTGCCAGCAGCCAGGGACTAGTTTTGTCCGGGGAGCTGTTTTTT. It translates to CASSQGLVLSGELFF.

The V call is TRBV6-5, the J call TRBJ2-2; TRBD1 matches at 7 bases. The CDR3 covers 15 residues. The germline V gene has CDR1 MNHEY and CDR2 SVGAGI. Trimming removed 6 bases from V and 0 bases from J; junction bases left unmatched: 4. In DNA, the CDR3 is TGTGCCAGCAGGACAGGGAGCGCGAACACCGGGGAGCTGTTTTTT. Protein product: CASRTGSANTGELFF.

This clone was found once. This chain joins TRBV28 and TRBJ1-4; 11 positions agree with TRBD1. The V gene end was trimmed by 3 bases and the J gene end by 10 bases; junction bases not matched to a gene: 10. Germline CDR1 is MDHEN and CDR2 is SYDVKM. This CDR3 comprises 16 residues. DNA of the CDR3: TGTGCCAGCAGTTTCCCCGGGACAGGGGGACGAGGAAAACTGTTTTTT. Amino acids: CASSFPGTGGRGKLFF.

The chain carries TRBV28 and TRBJ2-7; D is undetermined. This CDR3 contains 13 residues. Between the trimmed V and J ends, which lost 10 bases and 6 bases, there was a span of 19 bases. The germline gives CDR1 MDHEN, CDR2 SYDVKM. Written as DNA, the CDR3 is TGTGCCACCGCCCAGTATCTTTCAGGCGAGCAGTACTTC. Encoded protein: CATAQYLSGEQYF.

V usage is TRBV5-1 and J usage is TRBJ2-7; 9 bases are a match to TRBD1. Germline trimming cut 0 bases from V and 2 bases from J; bases unmatched to any gene: 3. CDR1 and CDR2 (germline): SGHRS, YFSETQ. The CDR3 runs 15 residues. The CDR3 loop is CASSLVGQGPYEQYF. DNA of the CDR3: TGCGCCAGCAGCTTGGTGGGACAGGGCCCCTACGAGCAGTACTTC.

This chain links TRBV7-2 with TRBJ1-1; TRBD1 might be the D (5 bases). Between the trimmed V and J ends, which lost 5 bases and 2 bases, there was a span of 12 bases. In germline, CDR1 is SGHTA, CDR2 FQGNSA. The CDR3 runs to 14 residues. In DNA, the CDR3 is TGTGCCAGCAGCACCCAGACAGATAACACTGAAGCTTTCTTT. It encodes CASSTQTDNTEAFF.